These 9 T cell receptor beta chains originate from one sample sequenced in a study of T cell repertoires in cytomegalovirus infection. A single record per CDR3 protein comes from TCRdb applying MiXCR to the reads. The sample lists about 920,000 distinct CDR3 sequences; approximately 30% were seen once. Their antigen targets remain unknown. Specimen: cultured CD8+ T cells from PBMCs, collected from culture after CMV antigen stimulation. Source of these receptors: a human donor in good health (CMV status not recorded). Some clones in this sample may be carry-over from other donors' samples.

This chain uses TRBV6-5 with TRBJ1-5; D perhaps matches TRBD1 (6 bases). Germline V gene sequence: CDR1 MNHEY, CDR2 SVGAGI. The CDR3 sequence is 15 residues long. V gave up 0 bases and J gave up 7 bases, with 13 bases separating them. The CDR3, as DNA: TGTGCCAGCAGTTACTCCGACAGGCCGGGGCAGCCCCAGCATTTT. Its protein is CASSYSDRPGQPQHF.

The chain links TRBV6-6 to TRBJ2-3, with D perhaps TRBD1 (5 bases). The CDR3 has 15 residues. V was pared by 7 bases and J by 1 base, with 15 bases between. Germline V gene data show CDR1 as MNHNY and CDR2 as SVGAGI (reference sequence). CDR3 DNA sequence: TGTGCCAGCAAAGCGTCCACAGGAGGCACAGATACGCAGTATTTT. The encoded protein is CASKASTGGTDTQYF.

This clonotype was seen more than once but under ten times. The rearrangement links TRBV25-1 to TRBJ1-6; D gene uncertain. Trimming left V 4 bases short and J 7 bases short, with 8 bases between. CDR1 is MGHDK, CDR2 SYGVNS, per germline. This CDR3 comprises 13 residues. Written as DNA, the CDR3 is TGTGCCAGCAGTGTTGCAAGAAATTCACCCCTCCACTTT. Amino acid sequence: CASSVARNSPLHF.

The CDR3 nucleotides are TGCAGTGCCTTAACACAGGAAAACTATGGCTACACCTTC. It is translated as CSALTQENYGYTF. This chain uses TRBV20-1 with TRBJ1-2, with TRBD1 as a possible D gene (5 bases). The V gene lost 6 bases and the J gene lost 2 bases, with 13 bases spanning the gap. Germline CDR1 and CDR2: DFQATT and SNEGSKA (reference sequence). CDR3 length: 13 amino acids.

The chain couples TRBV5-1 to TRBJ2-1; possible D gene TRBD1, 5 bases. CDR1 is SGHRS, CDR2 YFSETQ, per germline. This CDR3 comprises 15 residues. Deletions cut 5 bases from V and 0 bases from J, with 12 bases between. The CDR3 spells CASRTGLSSYNEQFF. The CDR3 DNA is TGCGCCAGCAGAACAGGCCTAAGCTCCTACAATGAGCAGTTCTTC.

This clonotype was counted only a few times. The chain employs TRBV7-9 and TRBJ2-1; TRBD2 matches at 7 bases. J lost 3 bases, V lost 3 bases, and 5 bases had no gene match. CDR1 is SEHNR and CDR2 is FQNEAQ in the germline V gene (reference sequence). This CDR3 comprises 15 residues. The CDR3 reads CASSFVREIYNEQFF. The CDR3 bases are TGTGCCAGCAGCTTCGTGCGGGAGATCTACAATGAGCAGTTCTTC.

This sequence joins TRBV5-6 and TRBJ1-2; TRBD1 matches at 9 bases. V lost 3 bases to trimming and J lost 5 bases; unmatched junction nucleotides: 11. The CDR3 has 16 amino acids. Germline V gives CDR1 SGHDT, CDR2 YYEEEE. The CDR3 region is CASSWDRVGLLYGYTF. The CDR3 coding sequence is TGTGCCAGCAGCTGGGACAGGGTAGGGCTCTTATATGGCTACACCTTC.

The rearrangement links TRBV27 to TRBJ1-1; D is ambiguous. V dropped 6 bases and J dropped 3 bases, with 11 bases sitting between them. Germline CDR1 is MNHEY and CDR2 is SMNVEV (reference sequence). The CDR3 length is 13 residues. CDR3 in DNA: TGTGCCAGCAGACTCAGTTCCTACACTGAAGCTTTCTTT. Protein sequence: CASRLSSYTEAFF.

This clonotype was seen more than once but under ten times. CDR3 sequence (DNA): TGTGCCAGCAGCTCAGGACGGCAATATAATTCACCCCTCCACTTT. The encoded protein is CASSSGRQYNSPLHF. This chain connects TRBV11-2 to TRBJ1-6; unclear D gene. V shed 4 bases and J shed 4 bases, with 11 bases lying between them. This CDR3 has 15 residues. Germline assignment: CDR1 SGHAT and CDR2 FQNNGV.